This T cell receptor (beta chain) was retrieved from a study of beta chain features in type 1 diabetes. The sequenced template was cDNA made from the entire isolated RNA. Assay used: immunoSEQ multiplex PCR; TCRdb lists only in-frame clones, some missing. The data hold under 300,000 clones, with less than 35% observed a single time. The source material was central memory CD4+ T cells from blood. This receptor was identified in a young man in good health.

The CDR3 nucleotides are TGTGCCAGCAGCTTAGTGCGCGGGACCAACAATGAGCAGTTCTTC. Protein: CASSLVRGTNNEQFF. This chain connects TRBV7-2 to TRBJ2-1, with a tentative D call TRBD2 (6 bases). Germline V CDR1 and CDR2: SGHTA, FQGNSA. V was trimmed by 1 base and J by 5 bases, leaving 12 bases between them. The CDR3 is 15 amino acids.